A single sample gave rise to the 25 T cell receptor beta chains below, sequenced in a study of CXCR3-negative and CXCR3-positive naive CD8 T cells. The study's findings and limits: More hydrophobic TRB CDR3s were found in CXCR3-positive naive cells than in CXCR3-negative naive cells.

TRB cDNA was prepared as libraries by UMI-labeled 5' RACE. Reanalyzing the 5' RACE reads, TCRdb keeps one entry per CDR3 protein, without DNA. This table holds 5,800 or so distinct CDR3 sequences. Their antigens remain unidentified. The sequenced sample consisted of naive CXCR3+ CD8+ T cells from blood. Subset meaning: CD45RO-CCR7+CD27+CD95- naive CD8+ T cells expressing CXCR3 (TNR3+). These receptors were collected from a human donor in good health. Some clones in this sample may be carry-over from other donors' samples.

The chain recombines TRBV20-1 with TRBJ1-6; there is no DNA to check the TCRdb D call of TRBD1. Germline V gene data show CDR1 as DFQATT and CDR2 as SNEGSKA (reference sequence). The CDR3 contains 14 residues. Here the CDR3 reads CSARGADSNSPLHF.

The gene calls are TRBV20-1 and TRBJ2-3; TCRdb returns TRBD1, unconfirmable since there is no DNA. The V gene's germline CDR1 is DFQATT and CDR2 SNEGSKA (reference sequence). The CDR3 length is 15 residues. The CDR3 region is CSALRTGEVTDTQYF.

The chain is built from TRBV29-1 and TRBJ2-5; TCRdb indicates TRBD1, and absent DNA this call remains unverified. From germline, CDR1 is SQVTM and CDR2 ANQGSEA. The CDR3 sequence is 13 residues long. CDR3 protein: CSAGNRGQETQYF.

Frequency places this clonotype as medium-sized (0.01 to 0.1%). CDR3 region: CASSKSSGHLNEQFF. The chain employs TRBV6-6 and TRBJ2-1; TCRdb's D call of TRBD2 is untestable without DNA. The length of the CDR3 is 15 residues. Germline-derived CDR1 and CDR2 are MNHNY and SVGAGI (reference sequence).

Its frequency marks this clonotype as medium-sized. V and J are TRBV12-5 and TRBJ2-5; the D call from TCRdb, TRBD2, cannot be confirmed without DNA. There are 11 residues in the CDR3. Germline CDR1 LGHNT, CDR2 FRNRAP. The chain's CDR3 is CATSRSETQYF.

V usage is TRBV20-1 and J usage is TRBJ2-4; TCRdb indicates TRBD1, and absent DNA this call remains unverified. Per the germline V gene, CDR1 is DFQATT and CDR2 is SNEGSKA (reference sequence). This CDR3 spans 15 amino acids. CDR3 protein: CSARGRGQVKNIQYF.

CDR3: CASLKGVLDEQFF. The V and J genes are TRBV6-2 or TRBV6-3 and TRBJ2-1; lacking DNA, the TRBD1 call made by TCRdb goes unchecked. In germline, CDR1 is MNHEY, CDR2 SVGEGT. The CDR3 is 13 amino acids.

CDR3 residues: CASSVGVGLSYEQYF. The gene calls are TRBV9 and TRBJ2-7. The CDR3 length is 15 residues. Germline V gives CDR1 SGDLS, CDR2 YYNGEE. Full variable domain (remainder filled in from reference TRBV9 and TRBJ2-7): DSGVTQTPKHLITATGQRVTLRCSPRSGDLSVYWYQQSLDQGLQFLIQYYNGEERAKGNILERFSAQQFPDLHSELNLSSLELGDSALYFCASSVGVGLSYEQYFGPGTRLTVT.

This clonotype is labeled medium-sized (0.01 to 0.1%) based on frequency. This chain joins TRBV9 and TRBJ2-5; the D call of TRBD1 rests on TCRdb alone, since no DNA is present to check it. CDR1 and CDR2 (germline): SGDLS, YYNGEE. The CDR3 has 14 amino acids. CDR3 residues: CASSVGDHQETQYF.

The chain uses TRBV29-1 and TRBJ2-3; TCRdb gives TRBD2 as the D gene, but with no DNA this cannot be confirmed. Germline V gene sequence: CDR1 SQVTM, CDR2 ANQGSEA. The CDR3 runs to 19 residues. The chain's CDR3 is CSVEGGRASGGWGTDTQYF.

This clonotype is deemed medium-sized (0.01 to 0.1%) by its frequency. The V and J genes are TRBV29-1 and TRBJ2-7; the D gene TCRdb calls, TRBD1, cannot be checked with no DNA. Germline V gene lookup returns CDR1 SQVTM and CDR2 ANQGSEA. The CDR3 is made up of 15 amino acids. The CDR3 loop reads CSVTEGGAGSYEQYF.

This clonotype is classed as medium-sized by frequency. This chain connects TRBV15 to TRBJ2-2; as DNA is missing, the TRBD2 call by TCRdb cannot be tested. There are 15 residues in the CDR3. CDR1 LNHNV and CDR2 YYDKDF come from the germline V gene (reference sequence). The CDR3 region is CATSWWAPKYGELFF.

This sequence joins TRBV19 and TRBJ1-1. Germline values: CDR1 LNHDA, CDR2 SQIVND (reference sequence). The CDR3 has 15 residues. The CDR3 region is CASSVELNWLAEAFF.

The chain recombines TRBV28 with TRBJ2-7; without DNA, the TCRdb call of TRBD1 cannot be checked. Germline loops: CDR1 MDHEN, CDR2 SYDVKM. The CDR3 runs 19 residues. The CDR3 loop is CASTNLDRAIPLLRYEQYF.

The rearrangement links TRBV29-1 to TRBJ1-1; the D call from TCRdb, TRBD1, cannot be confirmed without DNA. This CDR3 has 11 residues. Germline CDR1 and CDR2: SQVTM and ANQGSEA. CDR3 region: CSTGMGTEAFF.

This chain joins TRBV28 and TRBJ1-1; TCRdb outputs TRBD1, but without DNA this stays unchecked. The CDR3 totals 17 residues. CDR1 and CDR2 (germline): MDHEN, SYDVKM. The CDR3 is CASSPLVQTVMNTEAFF.

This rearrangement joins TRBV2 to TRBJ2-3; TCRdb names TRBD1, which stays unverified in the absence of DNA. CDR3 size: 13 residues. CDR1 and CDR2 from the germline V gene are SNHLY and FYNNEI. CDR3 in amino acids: CATRRGSSDTQYF. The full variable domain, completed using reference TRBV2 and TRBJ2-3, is EPEVTQTPSHQVTQMGQEVILRCVPISNHLYFYWYRQILGQKVEFLVSFYNNEISEKSEIFDDQFSVERPDGSNFTLKIRSTKLEDSAMYFCATRRGSSDTQYFGPGTRLTVL.

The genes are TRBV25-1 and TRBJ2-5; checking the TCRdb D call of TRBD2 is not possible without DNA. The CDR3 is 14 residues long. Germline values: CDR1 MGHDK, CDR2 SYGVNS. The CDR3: CASSPSRWRETQYF.

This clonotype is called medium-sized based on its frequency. The CDR3 reads CASSLKGLAGRPNEQFF. The chain is built from TRBV5-1 and TRBJ2-1; TCRdb returns TRBD2, unconfirmable since there is no DNA. CDR3 size: 17 residues. Germline CDR1 SGHRS, CDR2 YFSETQ.

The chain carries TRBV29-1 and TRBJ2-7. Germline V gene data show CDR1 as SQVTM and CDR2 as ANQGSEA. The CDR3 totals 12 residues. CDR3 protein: CSVEEFSYEQYF.

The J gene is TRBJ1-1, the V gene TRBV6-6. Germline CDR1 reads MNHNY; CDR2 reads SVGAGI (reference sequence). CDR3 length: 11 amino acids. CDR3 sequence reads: CASSILGEAFF.

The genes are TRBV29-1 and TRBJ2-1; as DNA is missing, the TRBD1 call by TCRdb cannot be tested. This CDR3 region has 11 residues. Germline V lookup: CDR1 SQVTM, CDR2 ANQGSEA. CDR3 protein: CSVVRGNEQFF.

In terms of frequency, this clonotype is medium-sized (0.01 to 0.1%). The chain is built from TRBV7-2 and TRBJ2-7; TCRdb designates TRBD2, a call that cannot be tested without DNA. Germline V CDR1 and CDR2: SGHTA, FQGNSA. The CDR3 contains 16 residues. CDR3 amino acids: CASSRTSGYLSYEQYF.

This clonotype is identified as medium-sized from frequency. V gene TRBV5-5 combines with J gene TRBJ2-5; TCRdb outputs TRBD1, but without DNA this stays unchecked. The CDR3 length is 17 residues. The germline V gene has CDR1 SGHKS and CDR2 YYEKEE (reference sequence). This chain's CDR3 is CASSLSPSTAPQETQYF.

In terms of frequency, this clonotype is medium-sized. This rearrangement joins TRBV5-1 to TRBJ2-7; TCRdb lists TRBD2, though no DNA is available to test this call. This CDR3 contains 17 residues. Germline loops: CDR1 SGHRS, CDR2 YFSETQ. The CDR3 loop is CASSFSSSGSTSYEQYF.